Sequencing of this T cell receptor beta chain was carried out in a study of glioma-infiltrating T cells. Using RNA template, CDR3s of TCR alpha and beta were amplified with iRepertoire arm-PCR. One-step reverse transcription and amplification started from around 100-400 ng of tissue mRNA or PBMC total RNA. TCRdb ran MiXCR on the multiplex PCR reads and lists one entry per CDR3 protein. The sample lists approximately 120,000 distinct CDR3 sequences; roughly 25% were seen once. Study-wide results and limits: Gliomas, especially low-grade, showed above-expected tissue-blood divergence; non-neoplastic patients showed below. Only very few CDR3 sequences appeared in both tissue and blood.

This clonotype was observed at least ten times. Its antigen is not known. Per germline, CDR1 MDHEN and CDR2 SYDVKM. The CDR3 has 18 residues. J was trimmed by 1 base and V by 7 bases; bases with no gene match: 15. The receptor comes from a human donor with low-grade glioma or glioblastoma, undergoing nonglioma brain surgery, or in good health (not recorded which). The rearrangement joins TRBV28 to TRBJ2-2; 7 bases align to TRBD1. The sample consisted of glioma tissue, nonneoplastic brain tissue, or PBMCs (not recorded which). CDR3 sequence reads: CASIYSGWGQKNTGELFF. In DNA form, the CDR3 reads TGTGCCAGCATCTACTCAGGCTGGGGACAGAAGAACACCGGGGAGCTGTTTTTT.